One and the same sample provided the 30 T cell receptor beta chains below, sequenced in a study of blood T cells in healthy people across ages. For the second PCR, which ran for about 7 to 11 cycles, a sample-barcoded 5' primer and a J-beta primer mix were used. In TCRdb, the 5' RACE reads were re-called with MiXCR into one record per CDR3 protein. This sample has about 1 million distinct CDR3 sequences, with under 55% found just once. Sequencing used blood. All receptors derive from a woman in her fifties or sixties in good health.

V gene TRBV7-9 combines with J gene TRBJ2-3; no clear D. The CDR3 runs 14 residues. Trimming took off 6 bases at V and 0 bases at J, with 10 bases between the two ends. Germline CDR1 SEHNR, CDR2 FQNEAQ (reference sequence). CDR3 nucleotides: TGTGCCAGCAGGACATTGACTAGCACAGATACGCAGTATTTT. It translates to CASRTLTSTDTQYF.

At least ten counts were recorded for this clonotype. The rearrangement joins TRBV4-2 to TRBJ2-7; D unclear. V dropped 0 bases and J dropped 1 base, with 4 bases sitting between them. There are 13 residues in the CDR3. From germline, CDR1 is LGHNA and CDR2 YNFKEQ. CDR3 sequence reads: CASSQEISYEQYF. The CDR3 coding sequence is TGTGCCAGCAGCCAAGAGATATCCTACGAGCAGTACTTC.

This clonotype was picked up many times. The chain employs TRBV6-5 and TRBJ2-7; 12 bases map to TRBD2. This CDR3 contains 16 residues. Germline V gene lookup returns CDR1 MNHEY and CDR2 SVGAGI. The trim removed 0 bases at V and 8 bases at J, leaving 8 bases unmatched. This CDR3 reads CASSYSIGLAGSQQYF. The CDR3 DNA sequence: TGTGCCAGCAGTTACTCGATCGGACTAGCGGGAAGTCAGCAGTACTTC.

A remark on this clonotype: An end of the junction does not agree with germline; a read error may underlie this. CDR3 in amino acids: CASSYEFGQGDDEQNF. In DNA form, the CDR3 reads TGTGCCAGCAGCTACGAGTTCGGACAGGGGGACGACGAGCAGAACTTC. The rearrangement joins TRBV7-2 to TRBJ2-5; 10 bases map to TRBD1. The CDR3 is 16 amino acids. CDR1 and CDR2 from the germline V gene are SGHTA and FQGNSA.

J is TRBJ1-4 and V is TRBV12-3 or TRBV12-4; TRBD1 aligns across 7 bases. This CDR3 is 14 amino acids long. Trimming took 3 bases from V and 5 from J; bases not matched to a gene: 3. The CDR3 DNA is TGTGCCAGCAGTTTGATGACAGGGAATGAAAAACTGTTTTTT. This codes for CASSLMTGNEKLFF.

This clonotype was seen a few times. The CDR3 protein is CASSTSGRISEQYF. The CDR3 region has the DNA TGTGCCAGCAGCACCAGCGGGAGGATCTCCGAGCAGTACTTC. The chain uses TRBV3-1 and TRBJ2-1; 9 bases are shared with TRBD2. The last part of the DNA fits TRBJ2-7 better; the J call may be wrong. This CDR3 is 14 amino acids long. CDR1 is LGHDT, CDR2 YNNKEL, per germline (reference sequence).

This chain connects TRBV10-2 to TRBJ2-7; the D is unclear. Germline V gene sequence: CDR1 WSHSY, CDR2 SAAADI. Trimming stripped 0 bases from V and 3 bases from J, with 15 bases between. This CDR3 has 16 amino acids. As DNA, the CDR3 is TGCGCCAGCAGTGAGTCGAGTCCCCCGGCACTCTACGAGCAGTACTTC. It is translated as CASSESSPPALYEQYF.

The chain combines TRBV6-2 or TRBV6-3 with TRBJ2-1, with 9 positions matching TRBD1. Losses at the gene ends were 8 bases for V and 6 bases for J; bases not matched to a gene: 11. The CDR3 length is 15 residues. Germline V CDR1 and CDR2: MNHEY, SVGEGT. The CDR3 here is CASLLDRGMGNEQFF. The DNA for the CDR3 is TGTGCCAGCTTGCTGGACAGGGGAATGGGCAATGAGCAGTTCTTC.

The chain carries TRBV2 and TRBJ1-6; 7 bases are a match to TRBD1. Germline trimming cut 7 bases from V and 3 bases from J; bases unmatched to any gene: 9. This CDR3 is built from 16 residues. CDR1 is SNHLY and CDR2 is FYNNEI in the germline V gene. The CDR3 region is CASNGETGFYNSPLHF. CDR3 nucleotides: TGTGCCAGCAACGGAGAGACAGGGTTCTATAATTCACCCCTCCACTTT.

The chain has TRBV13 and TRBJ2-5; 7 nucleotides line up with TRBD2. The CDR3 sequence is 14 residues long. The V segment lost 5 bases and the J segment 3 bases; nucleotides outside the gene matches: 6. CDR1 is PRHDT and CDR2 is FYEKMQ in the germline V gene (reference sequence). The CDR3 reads CASSDRTREETQYF. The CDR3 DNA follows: TGTGCCAGCAGCGACCGGACTAGGGAAGAGACCCAGTACTTC.

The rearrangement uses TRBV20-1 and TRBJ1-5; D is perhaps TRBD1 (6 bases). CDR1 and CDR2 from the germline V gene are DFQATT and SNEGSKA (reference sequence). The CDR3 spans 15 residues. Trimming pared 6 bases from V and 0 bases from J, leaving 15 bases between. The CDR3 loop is CSAGTWGISNQPQHF. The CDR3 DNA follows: TGCAGTGCCGGGACATGGGGGATTAGCAATCAGCCCCAGCATTTT.

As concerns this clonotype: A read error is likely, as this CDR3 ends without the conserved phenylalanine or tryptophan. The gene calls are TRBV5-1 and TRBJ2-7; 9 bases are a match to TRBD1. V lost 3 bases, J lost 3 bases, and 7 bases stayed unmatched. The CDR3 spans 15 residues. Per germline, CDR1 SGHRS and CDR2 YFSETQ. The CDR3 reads CASSSSGTGYYEQYI. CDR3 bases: TGCGCCAGCAGCTCATCCGGGACAGGGTACTACGAGCAGTACATC.

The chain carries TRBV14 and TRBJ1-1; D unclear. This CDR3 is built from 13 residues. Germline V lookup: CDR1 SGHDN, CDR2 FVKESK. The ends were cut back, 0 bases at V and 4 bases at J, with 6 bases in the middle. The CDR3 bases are TGTGCCAGCAGCCAAGATCCGGGCACTGAAGCTTTCTTT. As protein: CASSQDPGTEAFF.

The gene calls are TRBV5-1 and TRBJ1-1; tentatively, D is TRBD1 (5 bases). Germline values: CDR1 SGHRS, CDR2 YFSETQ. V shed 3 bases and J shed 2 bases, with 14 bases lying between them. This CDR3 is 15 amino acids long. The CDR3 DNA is TGCGCCAGCAGCTCAACCATCGGGACTAACACTGAAGCTTTCTTT. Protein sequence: CASSSTIGTNTEAFF. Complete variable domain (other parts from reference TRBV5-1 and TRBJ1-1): KAGVTQTPRYLIKTRGQQVTLSCSPISGHRSVSWYQQTPGQGLQFLFEYFSETQRNKGNFPGRFSGRQFSNSRSEMNVSTLELGDSALYLCASSSTIGTNTEAFFGQGTRLTVV.

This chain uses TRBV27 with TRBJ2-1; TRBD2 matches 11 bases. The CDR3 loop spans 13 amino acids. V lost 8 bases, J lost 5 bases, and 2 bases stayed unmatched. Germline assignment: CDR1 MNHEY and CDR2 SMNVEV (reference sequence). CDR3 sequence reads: CASGTSGHNEQFF. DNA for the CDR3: TGTGCCAGCGGGACTAGCGGCCACAATGAGCAGTTCTTC.

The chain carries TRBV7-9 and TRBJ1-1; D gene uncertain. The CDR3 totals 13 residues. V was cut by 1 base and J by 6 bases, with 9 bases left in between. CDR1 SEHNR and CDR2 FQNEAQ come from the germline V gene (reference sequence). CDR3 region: CASSLGGYPEAFF. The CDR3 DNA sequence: TGTGCCAGCAGCTTAGGGGGATATCCTGAAGCTTTCTTT.

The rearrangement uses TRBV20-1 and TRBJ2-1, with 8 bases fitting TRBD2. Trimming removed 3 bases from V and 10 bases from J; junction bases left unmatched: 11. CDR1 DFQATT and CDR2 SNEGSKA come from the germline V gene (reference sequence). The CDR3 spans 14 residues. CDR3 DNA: TGCAGTGCTAGCGGGGGGGCCTTAACTCGGGAGCAGTTCTTC. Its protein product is CSASGGALTREQFF.

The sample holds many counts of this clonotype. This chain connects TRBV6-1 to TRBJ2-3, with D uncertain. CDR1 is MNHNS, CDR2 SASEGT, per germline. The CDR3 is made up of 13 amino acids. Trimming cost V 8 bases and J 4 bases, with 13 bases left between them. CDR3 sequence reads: CASAYRAPDTQYF. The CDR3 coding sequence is TGTGCCAGCGCCTATCGGGCTCCAGATACGCAGTATTTT.

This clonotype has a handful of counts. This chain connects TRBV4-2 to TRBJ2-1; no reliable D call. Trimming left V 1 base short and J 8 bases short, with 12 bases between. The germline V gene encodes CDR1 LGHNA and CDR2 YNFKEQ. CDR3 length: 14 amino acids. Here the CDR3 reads CASSQGRGWYEQFF. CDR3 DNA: TGTGCCAGCAGCCAAGGACGCGGTTGGTATGAGCAGTTCTTC.

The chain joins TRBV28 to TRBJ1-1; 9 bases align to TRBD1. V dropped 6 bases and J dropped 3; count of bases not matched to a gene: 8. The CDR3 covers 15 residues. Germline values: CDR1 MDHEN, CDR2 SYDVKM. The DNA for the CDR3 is TGTGCCAGCAGCCCCCGCCGGGACAGGGACACTGAAGCTTTCTTT. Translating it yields CASSPRRDRDTEAFF. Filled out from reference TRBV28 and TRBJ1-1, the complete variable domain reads DVKVTQSSRYLVKRTGEKVFLECVQDMDHENMFWYRQDPGLGLRLIYFSYDVKMKEKGDIPEGYSVSREKKERFSLILESASTNQTSMYLCASSPRRDRDTEAFFGQGTRLTVV.

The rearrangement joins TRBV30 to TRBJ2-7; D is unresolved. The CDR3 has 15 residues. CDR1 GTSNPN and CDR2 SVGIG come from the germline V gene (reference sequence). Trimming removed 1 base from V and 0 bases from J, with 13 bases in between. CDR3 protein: CAWSAPRPSSYEQYF. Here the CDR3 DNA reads TGTGCCTGGAGTGCCCCCCGGCCGAGCTCCTACGAGCAGTACTTC.

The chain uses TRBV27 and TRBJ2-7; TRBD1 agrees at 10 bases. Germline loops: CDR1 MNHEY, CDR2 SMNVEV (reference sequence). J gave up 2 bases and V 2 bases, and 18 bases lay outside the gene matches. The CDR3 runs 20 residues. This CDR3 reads CASSLEGLRTGGSFPYEQYF. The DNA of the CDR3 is TGTGCCAGCAGTTTAGAAGGGTTGCGGACAGGGGGTTCTTTCCCCTACGAGCAGTACTTC.

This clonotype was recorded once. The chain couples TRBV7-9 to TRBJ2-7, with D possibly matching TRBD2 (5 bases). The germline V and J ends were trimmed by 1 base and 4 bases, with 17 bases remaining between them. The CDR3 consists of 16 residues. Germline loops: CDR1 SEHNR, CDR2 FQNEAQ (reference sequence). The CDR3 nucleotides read TGTGCCAGCAGCTTAGTCTCCGATCATAGCGAGTACGAGCAGTACTTC. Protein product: CASSLVSDHSEYEQYF.

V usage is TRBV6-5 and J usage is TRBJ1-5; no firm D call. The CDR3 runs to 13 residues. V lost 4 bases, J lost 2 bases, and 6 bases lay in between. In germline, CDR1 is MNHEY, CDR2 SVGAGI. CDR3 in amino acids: CASSLTRNQPQHF. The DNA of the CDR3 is TGTGCCAGCAGTTTAACACGCAATCAGCCCCAGCATTTT.

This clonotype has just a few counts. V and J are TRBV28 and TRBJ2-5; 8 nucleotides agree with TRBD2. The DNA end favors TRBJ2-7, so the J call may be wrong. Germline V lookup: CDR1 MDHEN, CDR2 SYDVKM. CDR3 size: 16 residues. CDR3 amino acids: CASSSTSGRSPGEQYF. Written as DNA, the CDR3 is TGTGCCAGCAGTTCCACTAGCGGTCGGTCCCCCGGCGAGCAGTACTTC.

DNA for the CDR3: TGCGCCAGCAGTGAGTCTGGGGGACAGGGATCCTACGAGCAGTACTTC. It translates to CASSESGGQGSYEQYF. The V gene is TRBV10-2, the J gene TRBJ2-7, with TRBD1 identical over 9 bases. The CDR3 contains 16 residues. Trimming took 0 bases from V and 1 from J; bases not matched to a gene: 4. The germline CDR1 and CDR2 sequences are WSHSY and SAAADI.

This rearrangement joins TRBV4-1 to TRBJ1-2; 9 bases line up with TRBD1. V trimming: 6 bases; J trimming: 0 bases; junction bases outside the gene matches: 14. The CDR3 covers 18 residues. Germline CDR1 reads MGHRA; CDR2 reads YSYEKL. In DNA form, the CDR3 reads TGCGCCAGCAGTGACCGGGACAGGGAAACGAACCCTAACTATGGCTACACCTTC. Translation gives CASSDRDRETNPNYGYTF.

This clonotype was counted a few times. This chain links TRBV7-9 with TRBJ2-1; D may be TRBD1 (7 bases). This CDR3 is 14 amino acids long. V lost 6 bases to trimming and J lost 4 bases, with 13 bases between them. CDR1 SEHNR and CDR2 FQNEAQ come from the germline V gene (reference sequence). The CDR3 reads CASRRDRSYNEQFF. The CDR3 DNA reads TGTGCCAGCAGGCGGGACAGAAGTTACAATGAGCAGTTCTTC.

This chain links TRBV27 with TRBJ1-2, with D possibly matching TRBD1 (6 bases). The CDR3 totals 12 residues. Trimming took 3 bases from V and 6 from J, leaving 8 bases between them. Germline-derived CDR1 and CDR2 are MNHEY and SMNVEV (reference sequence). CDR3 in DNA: TGTGCCAGCAGTTTCAGGGGAAATGGCTACACCTTC. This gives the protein CASSFRGNGYTF.

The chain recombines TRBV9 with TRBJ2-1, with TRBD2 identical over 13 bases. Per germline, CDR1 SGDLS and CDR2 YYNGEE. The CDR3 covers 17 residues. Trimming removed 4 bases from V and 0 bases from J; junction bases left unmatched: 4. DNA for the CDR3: TGTGCCAGCAGCTCCAGGACTAGCGGGAGCTCCTACAATGAGCAGTTCTTC. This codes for CASSSRTSGSSYNEQFF.